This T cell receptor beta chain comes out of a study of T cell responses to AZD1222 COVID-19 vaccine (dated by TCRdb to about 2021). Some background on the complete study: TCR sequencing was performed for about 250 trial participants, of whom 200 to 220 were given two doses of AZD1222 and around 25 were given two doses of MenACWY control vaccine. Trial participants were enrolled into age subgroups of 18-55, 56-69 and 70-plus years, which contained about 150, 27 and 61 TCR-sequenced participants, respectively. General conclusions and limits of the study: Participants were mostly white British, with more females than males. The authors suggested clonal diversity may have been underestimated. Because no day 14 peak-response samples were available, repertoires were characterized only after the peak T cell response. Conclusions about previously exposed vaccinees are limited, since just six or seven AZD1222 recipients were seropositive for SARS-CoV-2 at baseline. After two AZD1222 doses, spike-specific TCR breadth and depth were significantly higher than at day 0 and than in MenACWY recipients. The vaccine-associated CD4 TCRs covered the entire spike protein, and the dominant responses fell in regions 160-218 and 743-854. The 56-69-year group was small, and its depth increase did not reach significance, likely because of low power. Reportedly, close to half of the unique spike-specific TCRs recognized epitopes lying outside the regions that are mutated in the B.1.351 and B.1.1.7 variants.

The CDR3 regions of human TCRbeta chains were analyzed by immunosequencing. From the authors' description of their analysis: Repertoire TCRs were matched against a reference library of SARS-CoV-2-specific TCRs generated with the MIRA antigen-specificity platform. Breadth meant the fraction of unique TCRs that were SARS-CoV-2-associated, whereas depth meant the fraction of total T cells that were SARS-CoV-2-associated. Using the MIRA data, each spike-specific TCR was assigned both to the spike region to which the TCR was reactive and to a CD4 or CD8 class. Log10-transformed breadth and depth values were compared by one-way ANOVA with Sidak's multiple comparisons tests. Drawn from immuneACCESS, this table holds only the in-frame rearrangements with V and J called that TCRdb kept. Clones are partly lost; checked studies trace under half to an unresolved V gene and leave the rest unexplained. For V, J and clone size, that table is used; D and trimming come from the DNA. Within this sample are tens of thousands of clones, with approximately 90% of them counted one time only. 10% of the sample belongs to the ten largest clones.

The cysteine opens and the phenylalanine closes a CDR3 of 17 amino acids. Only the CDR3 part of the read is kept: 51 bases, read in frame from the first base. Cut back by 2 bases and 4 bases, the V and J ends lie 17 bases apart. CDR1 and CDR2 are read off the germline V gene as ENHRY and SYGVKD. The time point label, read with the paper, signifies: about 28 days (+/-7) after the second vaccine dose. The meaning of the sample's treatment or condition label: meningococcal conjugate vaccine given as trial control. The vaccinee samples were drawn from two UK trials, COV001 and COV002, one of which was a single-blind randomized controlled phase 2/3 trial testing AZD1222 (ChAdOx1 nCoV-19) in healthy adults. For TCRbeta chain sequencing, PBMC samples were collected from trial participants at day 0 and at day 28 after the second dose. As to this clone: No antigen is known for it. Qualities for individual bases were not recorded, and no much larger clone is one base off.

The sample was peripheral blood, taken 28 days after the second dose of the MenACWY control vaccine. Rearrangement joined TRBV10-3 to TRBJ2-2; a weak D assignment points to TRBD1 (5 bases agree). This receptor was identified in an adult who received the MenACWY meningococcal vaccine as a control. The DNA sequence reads TGTGCCATCAGTGAGCCGAGCCGCCAGGGTGGCACCGGGGAGCTGTTTTTT. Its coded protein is CAISEPSRQGGTGELFF.